These T cell receptor beta chains were read from a single sample in a study of cytomegalovirus exposure and HLA in healthy donors. Sequencing was performed with immunoSEQ multiplex PCR; in TCRdb, only in-frame clones are kept and a portion is missing. The sample spans around 150,000 clones; the ten largest clones claim over 1%. The material sequenced was PBMCs. The receptors come from a woman between 55 and 75 years old in good health and CMV-seronegative. The CDR3 runs from the conserved cysteine through the conserved F or W. Each record gives: D gene, J gene, V gene, CDR3 DNA, CDR3 protein. A D gene is named only where the DNA matches it firmly.

TRBD1 | TRBJ1-5 | TRBV18 | TGTGCCAGCTCCCTGGTGGAGGGGGCTGCTCAGCCCCAGCATTTT | CASSLVEGAAQPQHF
. | TRBJ2-1 | TRBV18 | TGTGCCAGCTCCCCTCGAGGAGTCAATGAGCAGTTCTTC | CASSPRGVNEQFF
. | TRBJ2-7 | TRBV7-9 | TGTGCCAGCAGCTTCGGACGACGACGGCGGGATTACGAGCAGTACTTC | CASSFGRRRRDYEQYF
. | TRBJ2-2 | TRBV7-6 | TGTGCCAGCAGCCCGAGGGCCGGGGAGCTGTTTTTT | CASSPRAGELFF
TRBD1 | TRBJ2-1 | TRBV18 | TGTGCCAGCTCGTCGGGACAGGGGCTCTACAATGAGCAGTTCTTC | CASSSGQGLYNEQFF
. | TRBJ2-2 | TRBV6-4 | TGTGCCAGCGGACGAGGGCCCAACACCGGGGAGCTGTTTTTT | CASGRGPNTGELFF
. | TRBJ1-2 | TRBV2 | TGTGCCAGCAGTGAAAATTGGCCCCAGAGGTATGGCTACACCTTC | CASSENWPQRYGYTF
TRBD1 | TRBJ1-1 | TRBV29-1 | TGCAGCGCCGGACAGGCGAACACTGAAGCTTTCTTT | CSAGQANTEAFF
. | TRBJ1-1 | TRBV6-5 | TGTGCCAGCAGAACGGAGGTTGAAGCTTTCTTT | CASRTEVEAFF
. | TRBJ2-2 | TRBV6-1 | TGTGCCAGCAGTGGACTTCAGGGTAACGGGGAGCTGTTTTTT | CASSGLQGNGELFF
. | TRBJ1-1 | TRBV7-9 | TGTGCCAGCAGCAGGGGTTCTGGGGCCATTAACACTGAAGCTTTCTTT | CASSRGSGAINTEAFF
TRBD1 | TRBJ2-1 | TRBV6-5 | TGTGCCAGCAGCCAAGGACAGGGGAAGTTCTTC | CASSQGQGKFF
. | TRBJ1-1 | TRBV5-8 | TGTGCCAGCAGCACCATACAGGCAGGGGACACTGAAGCTTTCTTT | CASSTIQAGDTEAFF
TRBD1 | TRBJ1-2 | TRBV6-5 | TGTGCCAGCAGTTCAGGGGGCCTATTATATGGCTACACCTTC | CASSSGGLLYGYTF
. | TRBJ2-1 | TRBV5-4 | TGTGCCAGCAGCGAAAACAGTAATGAGCAGTTCTTC | CASSENSNEQFF
. | TRBJ2-2 | TRBV19 | TGTGCCAGTAAGGCCCAGGGGCCCGGGGAGCTGTTTTTT | CASKAQGPGELFF
. | TRBJ1-2 | TRBV27 | TGTGCCAGCAGTTCCTACAGGGATGCTCTAGATGGCTACACCTTC | CASSSYRDALDGYTF
. | TRBJ1-1 | TRBV9 | TGTGCCAGCAGCGTAGCAGGGATGAACACTGAAGCTTTCTTT | CASSVAGMNTEAFF
TRBD2 | TRBJ2-3 | TRBV7-3 | TGTGCCAGCAGCTTTAGCGGGAGAACAGATACGCAGTATTTT | CASSFSGRTDTQYF
. | TRBJ2-7 | TRBV7-2 | TGTGCCAGCAGGAAAGCGGCCTTCACCTACGAGCAGTACTTC | CASRKAAFTYEQYF
. | TRBJ1-1 | TRBV2 | TGTGCCAGCAGGACCCCTCGGGTCGCTAAAGAGGAAGCTTTCTTT | CASRTPRVAKEEAFF
TRBD1 | TRBJ1-1 | TRBV4-2 | TGTGCCAGCAGCGAAAGACAGGGGAGGAACACTGAAGCTTTCTTT | CASSERQGRNTEAFF
TRBD2 | TRBJ2-7 | TRBV14 | TGTGCCAGCAGCTTTGCTGCGGGGGTCCCCAGCTCCTACGAGCAGTACTTC | CASSFAAGVPSSYEQYF
. | TRBJ1-1 | TRBV5-6 | TGTGCCAGCAGCCACGGGGGGCCGATTGAAGCTTTCTTT | CASSHGGPIEAFF
TRBD1 | TRBJ2-7 | TRBV27 | TGTGCCAGCAGTCCGGTTGGGACAGAATACGAGCAGTACTTC | CASSPVGTEYEQYF
. | TRBJ1-6 | TRBV7-6 | TGTGCCAGCAGCTTAGTCCAGGGTGCGAATTCACCCCTCTACTTT | CASSLVQGANSPLYF